Each of the 6 T cell receptor beta chains below was sequenced from the same sample in a study of shared clonotypes between healthy human individuals. This table comes from immunoSEQ multiplex PCR, and its TCRdb copy is limited to in-frame clones, with some not included. Of fewer than 550,000 clones in the sample, 60% to 80% were seen once. Specimen: PBMCs. These receptors were collected from a woman aged 35 to 49 in good health. Some clones in this sample may be carry-over from other donors' samples.

The chain couples TRBV7-2 to TRBJ2-7; unclear D gene. The germline CDR1 and CDR2 sequences are SGHTA and FQGNSA. The CDR3 extends over 15 amino acids. V was cut by 0 bases and J by 0 bases, with 9 bases left in between. CDR3 nucleotides: TGTGCCAGCAGCTTAGCGCGGATTACCTCCTACGAGCAGTACTTC. Its translation: CASSLARITSYEQYF.

The chain employs TRBV11-2 and TRBJ1-1, with 7 bases lining up with TRBD1. Trimming at V came to 6 bases and at J to 7 bases, leaving 11 bases not matched to a gene. The germline V gene has CDR1 SGHAT and CDR2 FQNNGV. The CDR3 is made up of 14 amino acids. Here the CDR3 reads CASRPNRGTIEAFF. The CDR3 nucleotides are TGTGCCAGCAGACCGAACAGGGGCACCATTGAAGCTTTCTTT.

The chain carries TRBV5-1 and TRBJ1-2; the D is unclear. The CDR3 extends over 14 amino acids. The germline V and J ends were trimmed by 2 bases and 6 bases, with 14 bases remaining between them. Germline CDR1 reads SGHRS; CDR2 reads YFSETQ. CDR3 sequence: CASSFREGWDGYTF. The DNA for the CDR3 is TGCGCCAGCAGCTTTCGTGAGGGTTGGGATGGCTACACCTTC.

This clone has ten or more counts. The chain carries TRBV7-8 and TRBJ1-5, with TRBD1 matching over 10 bases. Per the germline V gene, CDR1 is SGHVS and CDR2 is FQNEAQ. V was pared by 2 bases and J by 3 bases, with 13 bases of the junction left unmatched. CDR3 length: 19 residues. CDR3 loop: CASSLRELTGGFPNQPQHF. The DNA for the CDR3 is TGTGCCAGCAGCTTAAGGGAGCTGACAGGGGGCTTCCCCAATCAGCCCCAGCATTTT.

This clone appeared once. The J gene is TRBJ1-1, the V gene TRBV27; D gene unclear. Trimming pared 5 bases from V and 1 base from J, leaving 11 bases between. The CDR3 totals 14 residues. The germline V gene has CDR1 MNHEY and CDR2 SMNVEV (reference sequence). CDR3 sequence: CASSPTLGNTEAFF. CDR3 nucleotides: TGTGCCAGCAGTCCGACTTTAGGGAACACTGAAGCTTTCTTT.

CDR3 in DNA: TGTGCCAGCAGCTTTCCGGGCTCTGTGGGTAATGAGCAGTTCTTC. Amino acids: CASSFPGSVGNEQFF. The gene calls are TRBV11-2 and TRBJ2-1, with no clear D. The CDR3 runs to 15 residues. V dropped 3 bases and J dropped 7 bases, with 16 bases sitting between them. The V gene's germline CDR1 is SGHAT and CDR2 FQNNGV.